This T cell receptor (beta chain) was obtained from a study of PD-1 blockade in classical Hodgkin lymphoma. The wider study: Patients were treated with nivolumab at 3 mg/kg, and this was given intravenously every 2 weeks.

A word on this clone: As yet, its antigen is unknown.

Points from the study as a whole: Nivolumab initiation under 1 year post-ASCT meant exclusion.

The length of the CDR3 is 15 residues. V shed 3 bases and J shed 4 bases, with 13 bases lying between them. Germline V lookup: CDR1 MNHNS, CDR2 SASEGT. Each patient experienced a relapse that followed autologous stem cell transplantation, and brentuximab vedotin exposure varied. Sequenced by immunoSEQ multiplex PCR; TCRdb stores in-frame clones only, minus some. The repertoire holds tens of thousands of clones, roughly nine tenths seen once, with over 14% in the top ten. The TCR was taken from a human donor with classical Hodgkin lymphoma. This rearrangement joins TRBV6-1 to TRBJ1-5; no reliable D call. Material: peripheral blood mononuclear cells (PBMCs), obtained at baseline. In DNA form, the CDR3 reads TGTGCCAGCAGTGAGCTCCCGGGCCTTAATCAGCCCCAGCATTTT. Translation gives CASSELPGLNQPQHF.